Listed here is a single T cell receptor beta chain. This entry is derived from a study of PD-L1 blockade in urothelial cancer. Across the whole study: After treatment start, blood was analyzed at 3 weeks (second dose) and at 6 weeks.

V gave up 7 bases and J gave up 3 bases; unmatched junction bases: 7. This CDR3 spans 16 amino acids. Per the germline V gene, CDR1 is SEHNR and CDR2 is FQNEAQ (reference sequence). Documented time point: peripheral blood 6 weeks after treatment start. Here immunoSEQ multiplex PCR was the method, and the copy in TCRdb shows in-frame clones only, minus some. Of about 110,000 clones detected, less than 95% appear once; the ten largest clones hold less than 4.5%. The receptor comes from a man between 60 and 75 years old with urothelial cancer. The sequences come from PBMCs, collected around atezolizumab (anti-PD-L1) treatment. The chain carries TRBV7-9 and TRBJ2-5; TRBD2 aligns across 14 bases. CDR3 sequence: CASTPPGLAGEETQYF. The CDR3 DNA is TGTGCCAGCACCCCGCCGGGACTAGCGGGAGAAGAGACCCAGTACTTC.